This T cell receptor beta chain was retrieved from a study of response to subunit inactivated influenza vaccine. One entry per CDR3 protein results from TCRdb running MiXCR on the RT-PCR reads. The data show hundreds of thousands of distinct CDR3 sequences, with approximately 17% seen just once and about a tenth held by the top ten. Note on this clonotype: Its antigen is as yet unknown.

Findings of the study overall: Authors suggested each seasonal flu vaccination may recruit only limited numbers of new T cells.

Germline values: CDR1 SNHLY, CDR2 FYNNEI. This CDR3 spans 14 amino acids. The ends were cut back, 0 bases at V and 10 bases at J, with 14 bases in the middle. The input for sequencing was PBMCs from blood, taken around 5 days after vaccination. The chain has TRBV2 and TRBJ2-3; unclear D gene. The source is a man aged 50 to 60 who received an inactivated influenza vaccine. The CDR3 loop is CASSEAVGRRAQYF. CDR3 in DNA: TGTGCCAGCAGTGAAGCGGTTGGCCGACGGGCGCAGTATTTT.